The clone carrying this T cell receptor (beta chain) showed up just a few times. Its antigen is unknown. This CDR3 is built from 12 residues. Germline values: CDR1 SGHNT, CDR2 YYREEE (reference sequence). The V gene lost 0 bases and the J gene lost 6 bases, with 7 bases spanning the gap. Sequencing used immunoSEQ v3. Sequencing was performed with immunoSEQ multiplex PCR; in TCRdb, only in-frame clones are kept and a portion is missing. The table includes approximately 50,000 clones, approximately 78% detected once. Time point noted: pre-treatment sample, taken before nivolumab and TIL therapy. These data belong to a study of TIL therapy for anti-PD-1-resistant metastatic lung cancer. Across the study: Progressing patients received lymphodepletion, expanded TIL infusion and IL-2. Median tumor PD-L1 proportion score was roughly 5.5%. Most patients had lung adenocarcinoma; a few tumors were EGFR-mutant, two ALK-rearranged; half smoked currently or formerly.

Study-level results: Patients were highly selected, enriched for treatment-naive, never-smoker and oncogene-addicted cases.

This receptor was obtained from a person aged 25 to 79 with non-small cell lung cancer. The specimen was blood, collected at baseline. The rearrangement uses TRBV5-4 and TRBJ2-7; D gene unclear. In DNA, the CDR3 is TGTGCCAGCAGCTTGGTTGGTTCCGAGCAGTACTTC. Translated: CASSLVGSEQYF.